This record concerns one T cell receptor (beta chain) sequence. The sample is drawn from a study of blood T cell repertoires in COVID-19. Looking at the study overall: Sample material is recorded as cDNA or gDNA derived from T cells, B-cell-depleted T cells, or PBMCs.

This CDR3 has 16 amino acids. With V trimmed by 5 bases and J by 2 bases, 8 bases remained unmatched. The germline gives CDR1 SGHAT, CDR2 FQNNGV. The table came from immunoSEQ multiplex PCR; TCRdb's copy has only in-frame clones and leaves some out. Of 250,000 to 300,000 clones in the sample, 70% to 90% were seen once. V and J are TRBV11-2 and TRBJ2-3; TRBD2 matches 9 bases. This clonotype was sampled from a woman in her sixties or seventies with acute or convalescent COVID-19. Input material: peripheral blood. The chain's CDR3 is CASSPVAGATTDTQYF. DNA for the CDR3: TGTGCCAGCAGCCCGGTAGCGGGAGCGACCACAGATACGCAGTATTTT. Complete variable domain (other parts from reference TRBV11-2 and TRBJ2-3): EAGVAQSPRYKIIEKRQSVAFWCNPISGHATLYWYQQILGQGPKLLIQFQNNGVVDDSQLPKDRFSAERLKGVDSTLKIQPAKLEDSAVYLCASSPVAGATTDTQYFGPGTRLTVL.